This entry lists 8 T cell receptor beta chains sequenced from one sample in a study of read filtering for tumor transcriptome and immune sequencing (dated by TCRdb to 2018 to 2020). Sequencer: Illumina HiSeq 4000. TCR libraries were built from 400 ng RNA with the Immunoverse kit, using molecular barcoded adaptors covering alpha/delta and beta/gamma chains. TCRdb reprocessed the public reads (quality trimming at Q25 with fastp, clone calling with MiXCR) and kept in-frame beta chains. For every CDR3 protein sequence, its rows merge into one entry that carries the most common genes and DNA. The sample has about 48,000 distinct CDR3 sequences on record, less than 20% of them singletons. The ten largest account for 15% of the sample. Sequencing was carried out using a population of CD138-negative cells sorted from bone marrow. The sample's cell subset or site label, decoded: bone marrow mononuclear cells depleted of CD138+ plasma/myeloma cells by negative magnetic selection. Receptor source: a donor at least 40 years old with multiple myeloma.

This clonotype has just a few counts. Just one base apart from a much larger clone, this may be a read error. The V gene is TRBV29-1, the J gene TRBJ2-5; D tentatively fits TRBD1 or TRBD2 (5 bases each). Germline-derived CDR1 and CDR2 are SQVTM and ANQGSEA. This CDR3 is 15 amino acids long. The CDR3 DNA reads TGCAGCGTTGAAATGTCGGGGACCGCCCCAGAGACCCAGCACTTC. This gives the protein CSVEMSGTAPETQHF.

This clonotype showed up many times. The chain joins TRBV5-1 to TRBJ2-3; 8 bases map to TRBD2. This CDR3 has 15 residues. V trimming: 0 bases; J trimming: 2 bases; junction bases outside the gene matches: 2. Germline CDR1 is SGHRS and CDR2 is YFSETQ. The CDR3 region is CASSLGAGDTDTQYF. The DNA of the CDR3 is TGCGCCAGCAGCTTGGGAGCGGGAGACACAGATACGCAGTATTTT.

In regard to this clonotype: Relative to the germline gene, one junction end is altered; a read error may explain this. The chain uses TRBV6-2 or TRBV6-3 and TRBJ1-1; D ambiguous. The germline CDR1 and CDR2 sequences are MNHEY and SVGEGT. The CDR3 runs to 13 residues. CDR3 DNA sequence: TGTGCCAGCACTAATCACAAACCCGTTGAAGCTTTCTTC. This translates into CASTNHKPVEAFF.

As for this clonotype: A far larger clone lies a single base away; this is likely a read error. The rearrangement joins TRBV7-2 to TRBJ1-1; maybe TRBD1 (5 bases). The ends were cut back, 8 bases at V and 11 bases at J, with 24 bases in the middle. CDR1 and CDR2 (germline): SGHTA, FQGNSA. The CDR3 spans 14 residues. CDR3 DNA sequence: TGTGCCAGCGGCGTAGGCGGGACTCTCGGTCGGGCTTTCTTT. It encodes CASGVGGTLGRAFF.

This clonotype has ten or more counts. One junction end does not reproduce the germline sequence, and a read error may be involved. The chain combines TRBV6-2 or TRBV6-3 with TRBJ2-3; 7 bases line up with TRBD2. The germline gives CDR1 MNHEY, CDR2 SVGEGT. This CDR3 region has 16 residues. The CDR3 loop reads CASSYSLGTNTDTRYF. In DNA form, the CDR3 reads TGTGCCAGCAGTTACTCTCTCGGGACTAACACAGATACGCGGTATTTT.

Turning to this clonotype: A much larger clone sits a single nucleotide away, making a read error possible. This chain connects TRBV4-3 to TRBJ2-3, with D unclear. Germline V gene sequence: CDR1 LGHNA, CDR2 YSLEER. CDR3 length: 14 amino acids. V lost 1 base to trimming and J lost 8 bases, with 13 bases between them. CDR3: CASSQGLDSGTQYF. The CDR3 DNA reads TGCGCCAGCAGCCAAGGTCTAGACTCAGGTACGCAGTATTTT.

This clonotype was recorded many times. The genes are TRBV29-1 and TRBJ2-7, with D uncertain. CDR3 length equals 15 residues. The V gene lost 1 base and the J gene lost 1 base, with 14 bases spanning the gap. Germline V lookup: CDR1 SQVTM, CDR2 ANQGSEA. The chain's CDR3 is CSVEGARSISYEQYF. The CDR3 DNA reads TGCAGCGTTGAAGGGGCGCGTTCTATTTCCTACGAGCAGTACTTC.

The chain joins TRBV19 to TRBJ2-3; the D is unclear. Between the trimmed V and J ends, which lost 6 bases and 9 bases, there was a span of 13 bases. Germline-derived CDR1 and CDR2 are LNHDA and SQIVND (reference sequence). The CDR3 length is 12 residues. CDR3 sequence reads: CASSPSHPTQYF. CDR3 DNA: TGTGCCAGTAGCCCAAGCCACCCGACGCAGTATTTT.